The clone carrying this TCR beta chain showed up many times. Combining iRepertoire HTBI primers with Arm-PCR of CDR3 regions, the authors built TCR beta libraries. TCRdb re-called the multiplex PCR reads with MiXCR, one entry per CDR3 protein. The table has more than 400,000 distinct CDR3 sequences, about 15% seen once. The data originate from a study of regulatory T cells in long-lasting Graves disease. The CDR3 has 11 amino acids. CDR1 and CDR2 (germline): DFQATT, SNEGSKA (reference sequence). Between the trimmed V and J ends, which lost 5 bases and 4 bases, there was a span of 8 bases. Indicated time point: newly diagnosed GD, antithyroid drugs for less than 3 months. Extracted PBMC RNA gave rise to the TCR library. These same data were also listed under a study on T cells in Graves' hyperthyroidism and ophthalmopathy.

This receptor was taken from a woman in her twenties or thirties with Graves disease. This sequence joins TRBV20-1 and TRBJ1-2; D is perhaps TRBD1 (5 bases). The sequencing here drew on peripheral blood mononuclear cells (PBMCs), taken at new diagnosis, from a patient treated with antithyroid drugs. As DNA, the CDR3 is TGCAGTGCTGCGACAGCCTATGGCTACACCTTC. Its translation is CSAATAYGYTF.